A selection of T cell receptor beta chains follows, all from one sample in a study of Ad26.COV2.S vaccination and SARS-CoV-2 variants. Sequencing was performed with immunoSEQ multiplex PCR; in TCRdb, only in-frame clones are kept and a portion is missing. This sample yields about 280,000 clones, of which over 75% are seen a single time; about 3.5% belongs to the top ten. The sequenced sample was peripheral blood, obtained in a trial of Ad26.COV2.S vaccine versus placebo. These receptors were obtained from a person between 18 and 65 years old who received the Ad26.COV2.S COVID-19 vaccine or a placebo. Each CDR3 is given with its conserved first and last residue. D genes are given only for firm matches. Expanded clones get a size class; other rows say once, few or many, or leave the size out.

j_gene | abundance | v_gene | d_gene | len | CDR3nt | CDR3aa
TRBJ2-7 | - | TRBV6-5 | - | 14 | TGTGCCAGCAGTCCAAGCCGGACCCGGGGCGAGCAGTACTTC | CASSPSRTRGEQYF
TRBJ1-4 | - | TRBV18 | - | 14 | TGTGCCAGCTCGACCGGGGGGACTAATGAAAAACTGTTTTTT | CASSTGGTNEKLFF
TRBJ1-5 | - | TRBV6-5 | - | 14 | TGTGCCAGCAGTTCAGAGTATAGCAATCAGCCCCAGCATTTT | CASSSEYSNQPQHF
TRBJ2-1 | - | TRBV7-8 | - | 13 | TGTGCCAGCAGCACGGGGCCGACCAGGGAGCAGTTCTTC | CASSTGPTREQFF
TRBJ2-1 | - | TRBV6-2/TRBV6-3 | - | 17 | TGTGCCAGCAGTTACATTCCGACCGCGACAGCCTACAATGAGCAGTTCTTC | CASSYIPTATAYNEQFF
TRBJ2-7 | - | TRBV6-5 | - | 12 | TGTGCCAGCAGAGACAGAATCTACGAGCAGTACTTC | CASRDRIYEQYF
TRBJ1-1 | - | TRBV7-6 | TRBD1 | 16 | TGTGCCAGCAGCTTAGCGCGGGACAGGGGACGCACTGAAGCTTTCTTT | CASSLARDRGRTEAFF
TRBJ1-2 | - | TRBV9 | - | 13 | TGTGCCAGCAGCGTAGACCGGTACGGTGGCTACACCTTC | CASSVDRYGGYTF
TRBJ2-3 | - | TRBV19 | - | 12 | TGTGCCAGTAGTGTTACCCCCCGAGCGCAGTATTTT | CASSVTPRAQYF
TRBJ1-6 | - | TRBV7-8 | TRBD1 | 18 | TGTGCCAGCAGACAATTTGACAGGGCTAGCTCCTATAATTCACCCCTCCACTTT | CASRQFDRASSYNSPLHF
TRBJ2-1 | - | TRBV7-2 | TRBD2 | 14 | TGTGCCAGCAGCTTGGTGGGGGGGTCCAATGAGCAGTTCTTC | CASSLVGGSNEQFF
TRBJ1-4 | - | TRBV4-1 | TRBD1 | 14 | TGCGCCAGCAGCCTTATTCCAGGGGGGGAAAAACTGTTTTTT | CASSLIPGGEKLFF
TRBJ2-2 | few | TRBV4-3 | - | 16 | TGCGCCAGCAGCCAAGACCCGTACAGGGCGACCGGGGAGCTGTTTTTT | CASSQDPYRATGELFF
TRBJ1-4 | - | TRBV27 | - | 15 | TGTGCCAGCAGTTTATTCGGCAGGGCACTAGAAAAACTGTTTTTT | CASSLFGRALEKLFF
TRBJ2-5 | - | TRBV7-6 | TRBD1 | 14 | TGTGCCAGCAGCGAACAGGGGTCCTGGGAGACCCAGTACTTC | CASSEQGSWETQYF
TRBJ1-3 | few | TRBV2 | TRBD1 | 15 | TGTGCCACTAAACCCCAGGGGGCATTTGGAAACACCATATATTTT | CATKPQGAFGNTIYF
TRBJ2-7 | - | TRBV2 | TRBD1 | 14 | TGTGCCAGCAGTGACGGACAGGGTTGGTACGAGCAGTACTTC | CASSDGQGWYEQYF
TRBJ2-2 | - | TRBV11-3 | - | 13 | TGTGCCAGCAGCTTTCAGGGCGGCGGGGAGCTGTTTTTT | CASSFQGGGELFF
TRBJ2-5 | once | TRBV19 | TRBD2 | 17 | TGTGCCAGTAGTATACAGGGTCGTCCGGGGGAGGGGGAGACCCAGTACTTC | CASSIQGRPGEGETQYF
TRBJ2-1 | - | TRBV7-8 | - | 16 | TGTGCCAGCAGCTTATTACTGGGACTCGGGTACAATGAGCAGTTCTTC | CASSLLLGLGYNEQFF
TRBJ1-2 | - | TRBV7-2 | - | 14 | TGTGCCAGCAGCTCAGGGCCTCCCCCGAGAGGCTACACCTTC | CASSSGPPPRGYTF
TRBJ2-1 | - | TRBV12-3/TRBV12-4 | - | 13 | TGTGCCAGCAGCTTAATGGGCCCAGGCGAGCAGTTCTTC | CASSLMGPGEQFF
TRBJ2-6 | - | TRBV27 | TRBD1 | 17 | TGTGCCAGCAGCAAAACAGGGGGGCACTCTGGGGCCAACGTCCTGACTTTC | CASSKTGGHSGANVLTF
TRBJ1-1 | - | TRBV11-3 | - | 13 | TGTGCCAGCAGCTTAGGGGGGAGCGCTGAAGCTTTCTTT | CASSLGGSAEAFF